The 20 T cell receptor beta chains reported below all come from one sample, sequenced in a study of regulatory T cells in long-lasting Graves disease. Time point described: newly diagnosed GD, antithyroid drugs for less than 3 months. With RNA extracted from PBMCs as input, the TCR library was made. Libraries of TCR beta came from iRepertoire HTBI primers plus Arm-PCR of CDR3 regions. TCRdb re-called the multiplex PCR reads with MiXCR, one entry per CDR3 protein. The sample holds a few hundred thousand distinct CDR3 sequences, approximately 16% seen once. The data were also submitted as part of a second study, on T cells in Graves' hyperthyroidism and ophthalmopathy.

Here the sequenced sample was peripheral blood mononuclear cells (PBMCs), taken at new diagnosis, from a patient treated with antithyroid drugs. Receptors were obtained from a woman aged 40 to 55 with Graves disease.

Only a few counts were recorded for this clonotype. The rearrangement links TRBV11-3 to TRBJ2-3, with 7 bases fitting TRBD2. This CDR3 region has 17 residues. Trimming cost V 2 bases and J 0 bases; bases outside gene matches: 8. Germline-derived CDR1 and CDR2 are SGHNT and YENEEA. The DNA of the CDR3 is TGTGCCAGCAGCTTATTAGGCCTAGCGGAAAGCACAGATACGCAGTATTTT. Residues: CASSLLGLAESTDTQYF.

J is TRBJ2-7 and V is TRBV4-1, with TRBD2 matching 9 bases. The CDR3 covers 16 residues. The junction had 8 bases not matched to a gene; V was cut back by 5 bases and J by 0 bases. The germline V gene encodes CDR1 MGHRA and CDR2 YSYEKL. CDR3 residues: CASSIVLAGPSYEQYF. The CDR3 nucleotides read TGCGCCAGCAGCATAGTTCTAGCGGGACCCTCCTACGAGCAGTACTTC.

This chain uses TRBV28 with TRBJ1-4, with D maybe TRBD1 (6 bases). Germline V gives CDR1 MDHEN, CDR2 SYDVKM. With 6 bases removed from V and 11 bases from J, the gap between germline ends came to 10 bases. The CDR3 is 11 residues long. CDR3 residues: CASSPDRKLFF. DNA for the CDR3: TGTGCCAGCAGCCCCGACAGGAAACTGTTTTTT.

In its sample, this clonotype was seen many times. The chain joins TRBV20-1 to TRBJ2-3, with D unclear. Germline V lookup: CDR1 DFQATT, CDR2 SNEGSKA (reference sequence). The V gene lost 3 bases and the J gene lost 0 bases, with 7 bases spanning the gap. This CDR3 is 13 amino acids long. In DNA form, the CDR3 reads TGCAGTGCTAGGGACCCTAGCACAGATACGCAGTATTTT. It specifies CSARDPSTDTQYF.

This clonotype has ten or more counts. This sequence joins TRBV7-2 and TRBJ2-3; D may be TRBD2 (5 bases). Germline V lookup: CDR1 SGHTA, CDR2 FQGNSA. The CDR3 spans 13 residues. Trimming cost V 5 bases and J 9 bases, with 15 bases left between them. CDR3 bases: TGTGCCAGCAGCCCAACGGGAAGCTCGACGCAGTATTTT. Protein product: CASSPTGSSTQYF. Variable domain in full (rest from reference TRBV7-2 and TRBJ2-3): GAGVSQSPSNKVTEKGKDVELRCDPISGHTALYWYRQSLGQGLEFLIYFQGNSAPDKSGLPSDRFSAERTGGSVSTLTIQRTQQEDSAVYLCASSPTGSSTQYFGPGTRLTVL.

This clonotype was seen at least ten times. The chain combines TRBV6-5 with TRBJ1-5, with 7 bases identical to TRBD1. CDR3 length equals 15 residues. J gave up 3 bases and V 2 bases, and 4 bases lay outside the gene matches. Germline V gene lookup returns CDR1 MNHEY and CDR2 SVGAGI. CDR3 residues: CASSYGTEYNQPQHF. The CDR3, as DNA: TGTGCCAGCAGTTACGGGACAGAATACAATCAGCCCCAGCATTTT.

This clonotype was found many times. V gene TRBV5-1 combines with J gene TRBJ2-1; 8 nucleotides align to TRBD2. Trimming cost V 4 bases and J 5 bases; bases outside gene matches: 5. CDR1 SGHRS and CDR2 YFSETQ come from the germline V gene. This CDR3 spans 14 amino acids. The CDR3 loop is CASSRSGRDNEQFF. The CDR3 region has the DNA TGCGCCAGCAGCCGGAGCGGGAGAGACAATGAGCAGTTCTTC.

Points on this clonotype: A read error may explain this, as a much larger clone is one base away. The chain couples TRBV11-3 to TRBJ2-1, with D possibly matching TRBD2 (5 bases). The CDR3 contains 16 residues. V was cut by 5 bases and J by 6 bases, with 20 bases left in between. Looked up from germline, CDR1 is SGHNT and CDR2 is YENEEA. In DNA form, the CDR3 reads TGTGCCAGCAGCCCACTCGTGGGGTGGGAGATCAATGAGCAGTTCTTC. It encodes CASSPLVGWEINEQFF.

This clonotype was seen just once. This chain connects TRBV24-1 to TRBJ1-1; a weak D match, TRBD1 (6 bases). V was cut by 2 bases and J by 5 bases, with 11 bases left in between. The CDR3 is 14 amino acids. CDR1 KGHDR and CDR2 SFDVKD come from the germline V gene. CDR3 sequence reads: CATSDWGDTTEAFF. CDR3 DNA sequence: TGTGCCACCAGTGATTGGGGGGACACTACTGAAGCTTTCTTT.

This clonotype was seen many times. The rearrangement uses TRBV28 and TRBJ1-2; TRBD1 matches 7 bases. This CDR3 contains 17 residues. The trim removed 1 base at V and 2 bases at J, leaving 10 bases unmatched. Germline values: CDR1 MDHEN, CDR2 SYDVKM. CDR3: CASSLYLDRVGNYGYTF. CDR3 nucleotide sequence: TGTGCCAGCAGTTTATACCTTGACAGGGTGGGAAACTATGGCTACACCTTC.

The V call is TRBV6-1, the J call TRBJ2-1; 7 bases line up with TRBD1. The trim removed 8 bases at V and 3 bases at J, leaving 10 bases unmatched. This CDR3 spans 15 amino acids. CDR1 and CDR2 from the germline V gene are MNHNS and SASEGT. CDR3 DNA: TGTGCCAGCGAATCGGGACAGTGGGTCTACAATGAGCAGTTCTTC. Protein sequence: CASESGQWVYNEQFF.

The chain combines TRBV7-3 with TRBJ2-5; D is tentatively TRBD1 or TRBD2 (6 bases each). The CDR3 covers 14 residues. The V gene lost 2 bases and the J gene lost 4 bases, with 11 bases spanning the gap. The V gene's germline CDR1 is SGHTA and CDR2 FQGTGA. The CDR3 loop is CASSLSGAGETQYF. The CDR3, as DNA: TGTGCCAGCAGCTTATCGGGGGCGGGAGAGACCCAGTACTTC. Complete variable domain (other parts from reference TRBV7-3 and TRBJ2-5): GAGVSQTPSNKVTEKGKYVELRCDPISGHTALYWYRQSLGQGPEFLIYFQGTGAADDSGLPNDRFFAVRPEGSVSTLKIQRTERGDSAVYLCASSLSGAGETQYFGPGTRLLVL.

This clonotype was observed at least ten times. This sequence joins TRBV7-2 and TRBJ2-7, with 9 nucleotides matching TRBD1. The CDR3 totals 14 residues. Germline V lookup: CDR1 SGHTA, CDR2 FQGNSA. The J segment lost 5 bases and the V segment lost 4 bases, leaving 6 bases of the junction unmatched. DNA of the CDR3: TGTGCCAGCAGCTCCGGGACAGGGCGGAACGAGCAGTACTTC. Protein sequence: CASSSGTGRNEQYF. The full variable domain, completed using reference TRBV7-2 and TRBJ2-7, is GAGVSQSPSNKVTEKGKDVELRCDPISGHTALYWYRQSLGQGLEFLIYFQGNSAPDKSGLPSDRFSAERTGGSVSTLTIQRTQQEDSAVYLCASSSGTGRNEQYFGPGTRLTVT.

The rearrangement uses TRBV18 and TRBJ2-3, with D perhaps matching TRBD1 or TRBD2 (6 bases each). Between the trimmed V and J ends, which lost 8 bases and 9 bases, there was a span of 27 bases. The CDR3 consists of 16 residues. The germline gives CDR1 KGHSH, CDR2 LQKENI. The CDR3, as DNA: TGTGCCAGCGGGGGGAATTACCGGGACACCAGGATAACGCAGTATTTT. This translates into CASGGNYRDTRITQYF.

The chain links TRBV7-9 to TRBJ2-2; tentatively, D is TRBD1 or TRBD2 (5 bases each). This CDR3 is 14 amino acids long. Trimming cost V 5 bases and J 7 bases, with 14 bases left between them. Germline assignment: CDR1 SEHNR and CDR2 FQNEAQ (reference sequence). The CDR3 sequence: CASSRVMGVGELFF. The CDR3 region has the DNA TGTGCCAGCAGCCGTGTAATGGGGGTCGGGGAGCTGTTTTTT.

The table lists this clonotype with many counts. The chain joins TRBV11-3 to TRBJ2-1; D is possibly TRBD2 (6 bases). The CDR3 runs 17 residues. Germline loops: CDR1 SGHNT, CDR2 YENEEA. Deletions cut 5 bases from V and 5 bases from J, with 22 bases between. CDR3 nucleotide sequence: TGTGCCAGCAGCCCCCGTGGCGCGGGACCCATTAACAATGAGCAGTTCTTC. Its protein is CASSPRGAGPINNEQFF.

J is TRBJ2-5 and V is TRBV9; possibly TRBD2 for D (6 bases). Trimming took off 5 bases at V and 4 bases at J, with 15 bases between the two ends. In germline, CDR1 is SGDLS, CDR2 YYNGEE. The CDR3 spans 14 residues. CDR3 protein: CASSLAGTLETQYF. The CDR3 coding sequence is TGTGCCAGCAGTTTGGCCGGGACTCTAGAGACCCAGTACTTC.

The table lists this clonotype with many counts. V gene TRBV12-3 or TRBV12-4 combines with J gene TRBJ2-2, with TRBD1 matching over 7 bases. V shed 4 bases and J 6 bases; nucleotides not matched to a gene: 5. The CDR3 sequence is 14 residues long. CDR3 amino acids: CASSWEGGPGELFF. The CDR3 nucleotides read TGTGCCAGCAGTTGGGAAGGGGGCCCCGGGGAGCTGTTTTTT.

In its sample, this clonotype was seen many times. CDR3 sequence (DNA): TGTGCCAGCAGTTCCCTGGGACTCGCTAATGAGCAGTTCTTC. This sequence encodes CASSSLGLANEQFF. This chain connects TRBV12-3 or TRBV12-4 to TRBJ2-1, with D possibly matching TRBD2 (6 bases). V lost 4 bases and J 7 bases, leaving 14 bases between the germline ends. The CDR3 loop spans 14 amino acids.

This clonotype appeared many times. The chain carries TRBV15 and TRBJ2-3, with TRBD2 identical over 13 bases. The length of the CDR3 is 17 residues. V was clipped by 5 bases and J by 8 bases; unmatched bases: 13. CDR1 and CDR2 (germline): LNHNV, YYDKDF (reference sequence). CDR3 in DNA: TGTGCCACCAGCGATCGGACTAGCGGGAGTGTCAGTCGTACGCAGTATTTT. It yields the protein CATSDRTSGSVSRTQYF.